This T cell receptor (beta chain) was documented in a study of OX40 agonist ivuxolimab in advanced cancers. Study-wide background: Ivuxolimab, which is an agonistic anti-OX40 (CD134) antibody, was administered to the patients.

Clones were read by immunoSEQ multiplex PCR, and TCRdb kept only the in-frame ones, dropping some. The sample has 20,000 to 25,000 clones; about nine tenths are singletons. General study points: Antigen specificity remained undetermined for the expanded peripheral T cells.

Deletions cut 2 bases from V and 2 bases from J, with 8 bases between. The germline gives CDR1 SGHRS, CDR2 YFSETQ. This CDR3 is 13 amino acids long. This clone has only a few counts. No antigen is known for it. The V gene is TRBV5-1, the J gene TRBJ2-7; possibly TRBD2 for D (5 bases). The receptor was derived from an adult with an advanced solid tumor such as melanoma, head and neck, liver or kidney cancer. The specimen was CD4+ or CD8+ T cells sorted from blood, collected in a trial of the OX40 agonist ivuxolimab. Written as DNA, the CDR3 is TGCGCCAGCAGCTTTGGAGGCACCTACGAGCAGTACTTC. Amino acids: CASSFGGTYEQYF.